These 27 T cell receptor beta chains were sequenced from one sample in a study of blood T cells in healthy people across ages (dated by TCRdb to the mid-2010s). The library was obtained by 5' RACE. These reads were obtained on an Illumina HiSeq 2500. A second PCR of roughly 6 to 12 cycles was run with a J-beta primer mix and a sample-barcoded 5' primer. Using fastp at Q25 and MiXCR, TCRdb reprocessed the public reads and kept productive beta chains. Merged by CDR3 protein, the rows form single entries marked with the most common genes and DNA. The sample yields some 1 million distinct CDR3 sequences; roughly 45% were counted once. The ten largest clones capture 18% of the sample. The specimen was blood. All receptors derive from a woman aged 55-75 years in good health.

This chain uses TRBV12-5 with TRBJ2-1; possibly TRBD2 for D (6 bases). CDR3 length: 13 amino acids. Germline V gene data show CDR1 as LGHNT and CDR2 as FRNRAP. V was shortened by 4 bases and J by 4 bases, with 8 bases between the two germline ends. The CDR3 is CASGWGDYNEQFF. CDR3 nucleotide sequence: TGTGCTAGTGGTTGGGGGGATTACAATGAGCAGTTCTTC.

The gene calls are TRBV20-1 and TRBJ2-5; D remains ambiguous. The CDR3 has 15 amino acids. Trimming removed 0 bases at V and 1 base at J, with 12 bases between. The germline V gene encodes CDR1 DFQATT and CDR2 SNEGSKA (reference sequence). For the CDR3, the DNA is TGCAGTGCTAGAGATCCCGACATGGGCCAAGAGACCCAGTACTTC. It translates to CSARDPDMGQETQYF.

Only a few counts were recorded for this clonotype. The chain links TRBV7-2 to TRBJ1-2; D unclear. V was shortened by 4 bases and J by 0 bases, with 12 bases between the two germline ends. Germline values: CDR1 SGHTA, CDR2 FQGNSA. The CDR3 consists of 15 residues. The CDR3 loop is CASSSGLRANYGYTF. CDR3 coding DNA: TGTGCCAGCAGCTCTGGACTGAGAGCTAACTATGGCTACACCTTC. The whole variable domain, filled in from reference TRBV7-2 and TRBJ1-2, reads GAGVSQSPSNKVTEKGKDVELRCDPISGHTALYWYRQSLGQGLEFLIYFQGNSAPDKSGLPSDRFSAERTGGSVSTLTIQRTQQEDSAVYLCASSSGLRANYGYTFGSGTRLTVV.

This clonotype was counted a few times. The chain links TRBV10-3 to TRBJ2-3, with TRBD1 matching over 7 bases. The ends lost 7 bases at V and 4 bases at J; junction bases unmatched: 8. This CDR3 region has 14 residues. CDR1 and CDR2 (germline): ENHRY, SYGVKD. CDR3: CAIKDRWSPDTQYF. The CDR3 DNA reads TGTGCCATCAAGGACAGGTGGAGCCCAGATACGCAGTATTTT.

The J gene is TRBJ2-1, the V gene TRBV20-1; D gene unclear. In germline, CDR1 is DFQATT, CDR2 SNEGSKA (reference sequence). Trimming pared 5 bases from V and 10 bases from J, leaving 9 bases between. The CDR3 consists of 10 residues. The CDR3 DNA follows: TGCAGTGCTTTTACCTACGAGCAGTTCTTC. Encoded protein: CSAFTYEQFF.

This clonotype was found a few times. The CDR3 loop is CSVEGRNYEQYF. DNA of the CDR3: TGCAGCGTTGAAGGACGGAACTACGAGCAGTACTTC. The genes are TRBV29-1 and TRBJ2-7; D unclear. The V gene lost 1 base and the J gene lost 3 bases, with 7 bases spanning the gap. This CDR3 contains 12 residues. CDR1 and CDR2 from the germline V gene are SQVTM and ANQGSEA.

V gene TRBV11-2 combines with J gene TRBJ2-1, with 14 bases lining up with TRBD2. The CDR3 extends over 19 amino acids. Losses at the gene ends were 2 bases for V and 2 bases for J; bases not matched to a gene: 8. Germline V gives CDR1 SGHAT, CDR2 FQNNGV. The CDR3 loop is CASSLTLGLAGATYNEQFF. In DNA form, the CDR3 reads TGTGCCAGCAGCTTAACCCTGGGACTAGCGGGGGCCACCTACAATGAGCAGTTCTTC.

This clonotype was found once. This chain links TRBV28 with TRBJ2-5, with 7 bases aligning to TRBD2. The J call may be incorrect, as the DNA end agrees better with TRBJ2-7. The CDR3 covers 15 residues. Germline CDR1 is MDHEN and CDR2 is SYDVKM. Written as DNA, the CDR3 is TGTGCCAGCACCGTGGGTGGTCGGGGAGGGTACGAGCAGTACTTC. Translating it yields CASTVGGRGGYEQYF.

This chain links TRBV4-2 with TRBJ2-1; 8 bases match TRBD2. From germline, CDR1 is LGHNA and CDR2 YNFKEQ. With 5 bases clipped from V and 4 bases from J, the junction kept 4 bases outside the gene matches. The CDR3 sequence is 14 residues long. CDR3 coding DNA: TGTGCCAGCAGCTACCGGGGGGGGTACAATGAGCAGTTCTTC. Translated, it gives CASSYRGGYNEQFF.

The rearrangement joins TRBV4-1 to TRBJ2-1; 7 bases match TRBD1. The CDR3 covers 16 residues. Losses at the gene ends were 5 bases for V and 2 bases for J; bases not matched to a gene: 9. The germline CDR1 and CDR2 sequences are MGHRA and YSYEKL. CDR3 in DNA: TGCGCCAGCAGCAACCGCGAGGACAGGCCCTACAATGAGCAGTTCTTC. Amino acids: CASSNREDRPYNEQFF.

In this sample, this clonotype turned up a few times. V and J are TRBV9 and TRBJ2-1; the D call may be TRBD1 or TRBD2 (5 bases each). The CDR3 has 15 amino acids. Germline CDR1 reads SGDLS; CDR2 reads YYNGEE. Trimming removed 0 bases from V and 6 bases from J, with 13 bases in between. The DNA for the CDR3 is TGTGCCAGCAGCGTAGGGTGGGGGAGTTCCAATGAGCAGTTCTTC. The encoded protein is CASSVGWGSSNEQFF.

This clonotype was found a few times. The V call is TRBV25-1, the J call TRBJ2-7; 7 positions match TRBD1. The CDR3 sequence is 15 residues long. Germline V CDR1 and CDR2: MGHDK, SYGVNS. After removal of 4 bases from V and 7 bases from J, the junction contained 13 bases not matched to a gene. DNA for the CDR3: TGTGCCAGCAGTGGCTGGGACAGCCCCCCCGGAGAGCAGTACTTC. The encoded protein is CASSGWDSPPGEQYF.

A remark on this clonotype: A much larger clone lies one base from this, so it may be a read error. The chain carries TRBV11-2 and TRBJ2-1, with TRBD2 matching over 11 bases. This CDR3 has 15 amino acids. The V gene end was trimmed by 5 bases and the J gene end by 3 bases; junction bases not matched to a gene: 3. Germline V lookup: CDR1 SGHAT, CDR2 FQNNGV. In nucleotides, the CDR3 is TGTGCCAGCAGCGCGGGACTAGCGGTCTACAATGAGCAGTTCTTC. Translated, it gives CASSAGLAVYNEQFF.

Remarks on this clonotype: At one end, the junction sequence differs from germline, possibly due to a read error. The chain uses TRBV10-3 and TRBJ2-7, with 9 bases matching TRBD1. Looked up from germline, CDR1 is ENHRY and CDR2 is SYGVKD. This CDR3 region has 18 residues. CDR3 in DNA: TGTGTCATCAGTGGAATTCCGGGAGCGGAGGACAGGGGCTACGAGCAGTACTTC. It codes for CVISGIPGAEDRGYEQYF.

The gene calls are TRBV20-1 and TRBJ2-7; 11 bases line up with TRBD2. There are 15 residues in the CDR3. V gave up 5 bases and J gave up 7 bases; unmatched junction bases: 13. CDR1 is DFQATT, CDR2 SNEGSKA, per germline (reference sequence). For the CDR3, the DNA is TGCAGTGCTCCTAGCGGGAGGTCACCCTACAATGAGCAGTACTTC. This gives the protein CSAPSGRSPYNEQYF.

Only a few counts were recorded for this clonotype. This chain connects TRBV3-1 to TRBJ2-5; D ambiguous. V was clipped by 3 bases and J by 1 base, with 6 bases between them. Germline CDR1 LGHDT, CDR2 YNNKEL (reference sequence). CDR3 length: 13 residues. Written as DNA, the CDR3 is TGTGCCAGCAGCCAGCTTTTCCAAGAGACCCAGTACTTC. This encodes CASSQLFQETQYF.

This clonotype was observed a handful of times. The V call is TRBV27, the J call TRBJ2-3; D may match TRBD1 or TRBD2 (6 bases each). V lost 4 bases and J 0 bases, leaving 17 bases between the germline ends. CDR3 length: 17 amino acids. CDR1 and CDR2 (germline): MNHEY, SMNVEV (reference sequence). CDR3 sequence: CASSSGVRGASTDTQYF. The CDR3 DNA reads TGTGCCAGCAGTTCTGGAGTTAGGGGGGCTAGCACAGATACGCAGTATTTT.

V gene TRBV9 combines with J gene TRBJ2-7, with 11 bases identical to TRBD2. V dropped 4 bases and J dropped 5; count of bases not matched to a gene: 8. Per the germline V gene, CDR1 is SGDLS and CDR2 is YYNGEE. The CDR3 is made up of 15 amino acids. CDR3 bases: TGTGCCAGCAGCACCGGGACTAGCGGTACGGACGAGCAGTACTTC. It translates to CASSTGTSGTDEQYF. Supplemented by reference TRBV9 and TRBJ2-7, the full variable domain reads DSGVTQTPKHLITATGQRVTLRCSPRSGDLSVYWYQQSLDQGLQFLIQYYNGEERAKGNILERFSAQQFPDLHSELNLSSLELGDSALYFCASSTGTSGTDEQYFGPGTRLTVT.

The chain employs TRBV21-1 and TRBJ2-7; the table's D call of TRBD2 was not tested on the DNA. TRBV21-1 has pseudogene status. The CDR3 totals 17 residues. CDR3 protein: CASSKALWKREGYEQYF. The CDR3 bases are TGTGCCAGCAGCAAAGCTTTATGGAAACGGGAGGGGTACGAGCAGTACTTC.

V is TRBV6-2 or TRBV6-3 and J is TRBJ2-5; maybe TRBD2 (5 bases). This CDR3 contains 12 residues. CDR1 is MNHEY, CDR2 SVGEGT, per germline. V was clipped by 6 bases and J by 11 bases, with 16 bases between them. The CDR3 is CASSPGIGEQYF. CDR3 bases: TGTGCCAGCAGCCCGGGAATCGGGGAGCAGTACTTC.

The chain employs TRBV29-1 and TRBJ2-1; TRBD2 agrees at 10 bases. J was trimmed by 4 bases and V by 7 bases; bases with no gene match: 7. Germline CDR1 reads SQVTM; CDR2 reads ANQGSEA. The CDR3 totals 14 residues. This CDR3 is CSGLPSGRYNEQFF. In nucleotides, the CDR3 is TGCAGCGGCCTTCCTAGCGGGAGATACAATGAGCAGTTCTTC.

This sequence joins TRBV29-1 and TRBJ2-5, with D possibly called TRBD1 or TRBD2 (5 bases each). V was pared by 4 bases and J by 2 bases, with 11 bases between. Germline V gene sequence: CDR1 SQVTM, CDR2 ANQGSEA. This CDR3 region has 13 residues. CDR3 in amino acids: CSVVGTEQETQYF. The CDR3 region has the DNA TGCAGCGTTGTAGGGACGGAACAAGAGACCCAGTACTTC.

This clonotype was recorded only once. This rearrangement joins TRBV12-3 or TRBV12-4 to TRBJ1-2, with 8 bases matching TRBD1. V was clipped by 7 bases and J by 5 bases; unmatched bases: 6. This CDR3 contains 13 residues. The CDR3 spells CASNTGGGYGYTF. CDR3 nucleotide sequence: TGTGCCAGCAACACAGGGGGGGGATATGGCTACACCTTC.

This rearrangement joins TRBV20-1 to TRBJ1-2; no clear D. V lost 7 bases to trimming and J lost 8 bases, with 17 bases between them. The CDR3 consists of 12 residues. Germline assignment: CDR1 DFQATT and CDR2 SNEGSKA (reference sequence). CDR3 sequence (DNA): TGCAGTGGGCCTCATGCGAACGGCGGCTACACCTTC. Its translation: CSGPHANGGYTF.

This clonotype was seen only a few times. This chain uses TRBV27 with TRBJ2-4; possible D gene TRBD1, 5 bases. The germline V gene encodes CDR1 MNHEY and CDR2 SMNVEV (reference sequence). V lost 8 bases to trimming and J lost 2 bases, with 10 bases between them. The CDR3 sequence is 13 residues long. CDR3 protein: CASQGSSKNIQYF. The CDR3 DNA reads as TGTGCCAGCCAGGGCTCATCCAAAAACATTCAGTACTTC.

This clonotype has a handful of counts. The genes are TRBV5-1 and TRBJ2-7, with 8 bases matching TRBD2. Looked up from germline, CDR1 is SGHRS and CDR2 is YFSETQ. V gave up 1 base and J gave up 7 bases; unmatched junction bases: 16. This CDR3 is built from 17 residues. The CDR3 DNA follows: TGCGCCAGCAGCTTGAATCTACCGGGACTAGGGTACAATGAGCAGTACTTC. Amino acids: CASSLNLPGLGYNEQYF.

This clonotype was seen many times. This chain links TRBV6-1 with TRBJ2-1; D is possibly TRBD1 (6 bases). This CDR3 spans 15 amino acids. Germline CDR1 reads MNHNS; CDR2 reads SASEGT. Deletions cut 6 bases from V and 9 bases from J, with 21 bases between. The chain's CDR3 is CASRVDRSQGGEQFF. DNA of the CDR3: TGTGCCAGCAGGGTTGACAGATCACAGGGCGGTGAGCAGTTCTTC.